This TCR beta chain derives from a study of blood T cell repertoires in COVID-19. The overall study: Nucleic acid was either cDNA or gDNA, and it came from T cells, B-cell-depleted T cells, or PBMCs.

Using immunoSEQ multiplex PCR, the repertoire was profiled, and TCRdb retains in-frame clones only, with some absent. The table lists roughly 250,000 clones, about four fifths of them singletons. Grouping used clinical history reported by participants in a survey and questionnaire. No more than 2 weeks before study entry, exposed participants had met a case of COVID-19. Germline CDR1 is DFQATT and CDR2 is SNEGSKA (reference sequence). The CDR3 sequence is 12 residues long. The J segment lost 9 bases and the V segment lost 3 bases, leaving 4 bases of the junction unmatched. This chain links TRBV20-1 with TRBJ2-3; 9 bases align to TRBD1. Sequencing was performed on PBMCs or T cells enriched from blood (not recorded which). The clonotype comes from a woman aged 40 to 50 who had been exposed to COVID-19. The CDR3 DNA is TGCAGTGCTAGTTCGACAGGGGGGACGCAGTATTTT. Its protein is CSASSTGGTQYF.